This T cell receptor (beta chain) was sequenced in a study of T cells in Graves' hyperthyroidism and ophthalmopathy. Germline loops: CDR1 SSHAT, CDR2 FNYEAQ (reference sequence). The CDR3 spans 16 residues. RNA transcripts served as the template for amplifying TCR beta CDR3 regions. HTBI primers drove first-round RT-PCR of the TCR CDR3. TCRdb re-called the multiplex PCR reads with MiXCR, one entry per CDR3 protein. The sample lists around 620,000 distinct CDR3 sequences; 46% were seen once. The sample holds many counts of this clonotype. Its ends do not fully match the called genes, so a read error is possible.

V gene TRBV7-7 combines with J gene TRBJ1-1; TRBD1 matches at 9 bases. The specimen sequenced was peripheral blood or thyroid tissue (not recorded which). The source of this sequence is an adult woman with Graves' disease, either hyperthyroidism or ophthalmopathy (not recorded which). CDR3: CASSPIQGAGITEAFF. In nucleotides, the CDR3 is TGTGCTAGCAGCCCAATACAGGGGGCAGGGATCACTGAAGCTTTCTTT.